This T cell receptor (beta chain) is from a study of T cell clusters in autoimmune cytopenias. TRB rearrangements were amplified by touch-down multiplex PCR with mixed TRB-A/B primers. TCRdb reprocessed the multiplex PCR reads; each CDR3 protein has one entry and no DNA is given. The sample includes about 2,000 distinct CDR3 sequences. TRB was amplified from 250 ng of peripheral blood genomic DNA per sample. CDR3 length: 14 amino acids. Germline V CDR1 and CDR2: SGHRS, YFSETQ. The chain recombines TRBV5-1 with TRBJ1-1; TCRdb selects TRBD1, and the lack of DNA leaves this call unchecked. Sample: peripheral blood. The receptor was derived from a human donor with an autoimmune cytopenia or autoimmune hepatitis (not recorded which). CDR3 residues: CASSSSGGNTEAFF.